This is a list of T cell receptor beta chains from one sample in a study of T cells in Graves' hyperthyroidism and ophthalmopathy. TCRdb redid the calling of the multiplex PCR reads with MiXCR, one entry per CDR3 protein. Seen here are almost 600,000 distinct CDR3 sequences, around 14% observed once, and the top ten hold less than 6%. Source material: blood. The receptors were gathered from a woman in her twenties or thirties with Graves' hyperthyroidism that later progressed to Graves' ophthalmopathy. The CDR3 runs from the conserved cysteine through the conserved F or W. Each record gives: clone size, D gene, V gene, J gene, CDR3 DNA, CDR3 protein. The D gene is left open where the match is weak. Clone size, where shown, is once, few, many, or a class for clones that have expanded.

clone_size: many
d_call: NA
v_call: TRBV6-1
j_call: TRBJ1-5
cdr3_nt: TGTGCCAGCACTTTCGGGATTGTTCAGCCCCAGCATTTT
cdr3_aa: CASTFGIVQPQHF

clone_size: many
d_call: NA
v_call: TRBV14
j_call: TRBJ2-5
cdr3_nt: TGTGCCAGCAGCCAAGAGCTGGTTCTAGGAGTGGAGACCCAGTACTTC
cdr3_aa: CASSQELVLGVETQYF

clone_size: many
d_call: NA
v_call: TRBV2
j_call: TRBJ2-7
cdr3_nt: TGTGCCAGCAGTGACTACGAGCAGTACTTC
cdr3_aa: CASSDYEQYF

clone_size: many
d_call: NA
v_call: TRBV20-1
j_call: TRBJ2-7
cdr3_nt: TGCAGTGCTCGGGACACCAACTTACCGACCTACGAGCAGTACTTC
cdr3_aa: CSARDTNLPTYEQYF

clone_size: NA
d_call: NA
v_call: TRBV20-1
j_call: TRBJ2-1
cdr3_nt: TGCAGTGCTAGAGGGGTTGGTTGGGGCCACAATGAGCAGTTCTTC
cdr3_aa: CSARGVGWGHNEQFF

clone_size: few
d_call: TRBD1
v_call: TRBV5-1
j_call: TRBJ2-5
cdr3_nt: TGCGCCAGCAGTCGAAGGACAGGGAGCTCCCAAGAGACCCAGTACTTC
cdr3_aa: CASSRRTGSSQETQYF

clone_size: many
d_call: NA
v_call: TRBV2
j_call: TRBJ1-1
cdr3_nt: TGTGCCAGCAGTGAAATAGACTTTTCTGACACTGAAGCTTTCTTT
cdr3_aa: CASSEIDFSDTEAFF

clone_size: many
d_call: TRBD1
v_call: TRBV12-3/TRBV12-4
j_call: TRBJ2-7
cdr3_nt: TGTGCCAGCAGTTTCGAGGCACAGGGGGCTCGCGGGGAGCAGTACTTC
cdr3_aa: CASSFEAQGARGEQYF

clone_size: many
d_call: NA
v_call: TRBV7-2
j_call: TRBJ2-1
cdr3_nt: TGTGCCAGCAGCTTATCCCAAGGGCTCTTCGACTATGGGCTGCATGAGCAGTTCTTC
cdr3_aa: CASSLSQGLFDYGLHEQFF

clone_size: few
d_call: NA
v_call: TRBV28
j_call: TRBJ2-5
cdr3_nt: TGTGCCAGCAGTGAACCGGGCCCTAGAGGAGAGACCCAGTACTTC
cdr3_aa: CASSEPGPRGETQYF